Shown below are 22 T cell receptor beta chains from a single sample sequenced in a study of graft-versus-host responses after intestinal transplantation. Intraepithelial plus lamina propria lymphocytes were released by processing graft tissue. Assay: immunoSEQ multiplex PCR; the TCRdb copy retains only in-frame clones and omits some. The table lists tens of thousands of clones, roughly nine tenths of them singletons. Material: ileum tissue, obtained about 350 days after transplant. The receptors derive from a human patient who received an intestinal transplant, so some T cells may come from the graft donor.

This sequence joins TRBV5-4 and TRBJ1-2, with 7 bases identical to TRBD1. This CDR3 is built from 15 residues. The germline V gene encodes CDR1 SGHNT and CDR2 YYREEE (reference sequence). V trimming: 3 bases; J trimming: 3 bases; junction bases outside the gene matches: 8. CDR3: CASSWALQGYYGYTF. The CDR3 DNA is TGTGCCAGCAGCTGGGCGTTACAGGGGTACTATGGCTACACCTTC.

V usage is TRBV5-1 and J usage is TRBJ1-1; D possibly corresponds to TRBD1 (6 bases). The CDR3 extends over 15 amino acids. V was trimmed by 3 bases and J by 7 bases, leaving 19 bases between them. Germline lookup yields CDR1 SGHRS and CDR2 YFSETQ. The CDR3 DNA sequence: TGCGCCAGCAGCTCAACAGCCCCCAGGGGAGGTGAAGCTTTCTTT. It specifies CASSSTAPRGGEAFF. Based on the CDR3 plus reference TRBV5-1 and TRBJ1-1, the full variable domain is KAGVTQTPRYLIKTRGQQVTLSCSPISGHRSVSWYQQTPGQGLQFLFEYFSETQRNKGNFPGRFSGRQFSNSRSEMNVSTLELGDSALYLCASSSTAPRGGEAFFGQGTRLTVV.

The chain combines TRBV7-6 with TRBJ2-2; 11 bases are a match to TRBD1. The CDR3 consists of 19 residues. J was trimmed by 0 bases and V by 3 bases; bases with no gene match: 9. Germline loops: CDR1 SGHVS, CDR2 FNYEAQ. In DNA, the CDR3 is TGTGCCAGCAGCTTCGCGACCCCGGGACAGGGGGCGAACACCGGGGAGCTGTTTTTT. Amino acid sequence: CASSFATPGQGANTGELFF.

V is TRBV7-3 and J is TRBJ2-2; 10 positions agree with TRBD2. Germline trimming cut 1 base from V and 6 bases from J; bases unmatched to any gene: 2. From germline, CDR1 is SGHTA and CDR2 FQGTGA. The CDR3 has 15 residues. In nucleotides, the CDR3 is TGTGCCAGCAGCTTAAAAGCGGGAGGGGCCGGGGAGCTGTTTTTT. It translates to CASSLKAGGAGELFF. The whole variable domain, remainder taken from reference TRBV7-3 and TRBJ2-2, is GAGVSQTPSNKVTEKGKYVELRCDPISGHTALYWYRQSLGQGPEFLIYFQGTGAADDSGLPNDRFFAVRPEGSVSTLKIQRTERGDSAVYLCASSLKAGGAGELFFGEGSRLTVL.

The chain employs TRBV6-5 and TRBJ2-7; D is possibly TRBD2 (5 bases). In germline, CDR1 is MNHEY, CDR2 SVGAGI. The V gene lost 0 bases and the J gene lost 0 bases, with 6 bases spanning the gap. This CDR3 spans 14 amino acids. CDR3 protein: CASSYSGDSYEQYF. The CDR3 DNA sequence: TGTGCCAGCAGTTACTCGGGAGACTCCTACGAGCAGTACTTC.

The table lists this clone with a few counts. The rearrangement joins TRBV6-5 to TRBJ2-7; 9 positions match TRBD1. Germline trimming cut 2 bases from V and 4 bases from J; bases unmatched to any gene: 6. The CDR3 is 15 residues long. Germline V gives CDR1 MNHEY, CDR2 SVGAGI. The CDR3 region has the DNA TGTGCCAGCAGTTACCTGGGGACAGGGAGTTACGAGCAGTACTTC. Translation: CASSYLGTGSYEQYF.

This chain's CDR3 is CASSLYGEGEKLFF. The CDR3 DNA reads as TGTGCCAGCAGCTTGTACGGGGAGGGAGAAAAACTGTTTTTT. The chain combines TRBV5-5 with TRBJ1-4; D unclear. Per the germline V gene, CDR1 is SGHKS and CDR2 is YYEKEE (reference sequence). Trimming took off 1 base at V and 8 bases at J, with 12 bases between the two ends. The length of the CDR3 is 14 residues. The complete variable domain, with remaining parts taken from reference TRBV5-5 and TRBJ1-4, reads DAGVTQSPTHLIKTRGQQVTLRCSPISGHKSVSWYQQVLGQGPQFIFQYYEKEERGRGNFPDRFSARQFPNYSSELNVNALLLGDSALYLCASSLYGEGEKLFFGSGTQLSVL.

Here the CDR3 DNA reads TGTGCCAGCAGCCGCCAAGAGACCCAGTACTTC. Translated, it gives CASSRQETQYF. V gene TRBV6-6 combines with J gene TRBJ2-5; the D is unclear. The germline V and J ends were trimmed by 6 bases and 1 base, with 3 bases remaining between them. The CDR3 has 11 amino acids. Germline CDR1 MNHNY, CDR2 SVGAGI (reference sequence).

CDR3 region: CASSWGPNTEAFF. The CDR3 DNA reads as TGTGCCAGCAGCTGGGGACCAAACACTGAAGCTTTCTTT. The chain combines TRBV6-5 with TRBJ1-1, with a tentative D call TRBD1 (5 bases). The V gene's germline CDR1 is MNHEY and CDR2 SVGAGI. The CDR3 extends over 13 amino acids. V lost 6 bases and J lost 2, with 10 bases in between.

This sequence joins TRBV4-1 and TRBJ1-5; D is ambiguous. This CDR3 is 14 amino acids long. Deletions cut 1 base from V and 1 base from J, with 5 bases between. Germline lookup yields CDR1 MGHRA and CDR2 YSYEKL. The chain's CDR3 is CASSQGGSNQPQHF. Written as DNA, the CDR3 is TGCGCCAGCAGCCAAGGCGGGAGCAATCAGCCCCAGCATTTT.

The chain recombines TRBV19 with TRBJ2-7; D is ambiguous. The CDR3 covers 13 residues. Germline-derived CDR1 and CDR2 are LNHDA and SQIVND (reference sequence). Trimming removed 5 bases at V and 2 bases at J, with 10 bases between. The CDR3 bases are TGTGCCAGTAGTGGCGCTTTGGCCTACGAGCAGTACTTC. The encoded protein is CASSGALAYEQYF.

The CDR3 DNA reads as TGTGCCAGCAGTGAAGATACAGGGGCCTACGAGCAGTACTTC. Its translation is CASSEDTGAYEQYF. The V call is TRBV6-1, the J call TRBJ2-7, with TRBD1 matching 7 bases. The V gene end was trimmed by 1 base and the J gene end by 2 bases; junction bases not matched to a gene: 2. The CDR3 spans 14 residues. Germline V gene data show CDR1 as MNHNS and CDR2 as SASEGT.

About this clone itself: At one of its ends the junction is not consistent with the germline gene, which may arise from a read error. The chain has TRBV15 and TRBJ2-3, with 9 bases aligning to TRBD2. Germline CDR1 reads LNHNV; CDR2 reads YYDKDF (reference sequence). This CDR3 region has 15 residues. The CDR3 DNA sequence: TGTGCCACCAGCCGAGAGGGCGGGAGGGCCGATACGCAGTATTTT. It yields the protein CATSREGGRADTQYF.

This clone has only one observation. V and J are TRBV29-1 and TRBJ1-1, with a tentative D call TRBD1 (6 bases). Trimming shortened V by 7 bases and J by 2 bases, and 11 bases separated the two germline ends. Germline V CDR1 and CDR2: SQVTM, ANQGSEA. The CDR3 has 12 amino acids. The CDR3 is CSARGGNTEAFF. The DNA of the CDR3 is TGCAGCGCCCGAGGGGGAAACACTGAAGCTTTCTTT.

This clone was seen only once. The chain couples TRBV2 to TRBJ2-7; the match to TRBD1 covers 10 bases. This CDR3 region has 13 residues. V lost 7 bases, J lost 7 bases, and 7 bases stayed unmatched. The germline V gene has CDR1 SNHLY and CDR2 FYNNEI. The CDR3 coding sequence is TGTGCCAGCACCCGGGACAGGGGAGGGGAGCAGTACTTC. Amino acids: CASTRDRGGEQYF.

This clone was recorded only once. This chain joins TRBV13 and TRBJ1-1; D may be TRBD1 (5 bases). The CDR3 spans 12 residues. Deletions cut 6 bases from V and 4 bases from J, with 9 bases between. Germline CDR1 reads PRHDT; CDR2 reads FYEKMQ (reference sequence). The CDR3 reads CASRQESTEAFF. The CDR3 DNA follows: TGTGCCAGCAGACAGGAGAGCACTGAAGCTTTCTTT.

This clone was seen only a few times. One junction end disagrees with the germline gene, perhaps due to a read error. The V call is TRBV6-1, the J call TRBJ1-4; 10 positions match TRBD1. The germline gives CDR1 MNHNS, CDR2 SASEGT. The CDR3 loop spans 13 amino acids. For the CDR3, the DNA is TGTGCCAGCAGGGGACAGGGGAATGGAAAACTGTTTTTT. Residues: CASRGQGNGKLFF.

This clone was counted between two and nine times. The chain recombines TRBV27 with TRBJ2-3; 8 nucleotides line up with TRBD1. The CDR3 is 15 amino acids. The junction had 8 bases not matched to a gene; V was cut back by 7 bases and J by 2 bases. Germline V gene sequence: CDR1 MNHEY, CDR2 SMNVEV (reference sequence). CDR3 loop: CASTWTGLHTDTQYF. The CDR3 nucleotides read TGTGCCAGCACGTGGACAGGGCTTCACACAGATACGCAGTATTTT.

The chain joins TRBV19 to TRBJ1-5, with D uncertain. The germline V gene has CDR1 LNHDA and CDR2 SQIVND (reference sequence). The CDR3 totals 14 residues. The ends were cut back, 1 base at V and 6 bases at J, with 10 bases in the middle. CDR3 sequence reads: CASSIGQLRQPQHF. The CDR3 DNA is TGTGCCAGTAGTATAGGGCAGTTGCGTCAGCCCCAGCATTTT.

The chain links TRBV4-1 to TRBJ1-5; the match to TRBD1 covers 10 bases. This CDR3 is 14 amino acids long. V lost 4 bases to trimming and J lost 6 bases; unmatched junction nucleotides: 3. CDR1 MGHRA and CDR2 YSYEKL come from the germline V gene. CDR3 nucleotides: TGCGCCAGCAGCCGAGACAGGGGGCCTCAGCCCCAGCATTTT. It encodes CASSRDRGPQPQHF.

This clone was detected only once. Mismatch with germline at one junction end may stem from a read error. V is TRBV4-1 and J is TRBJ2-3; maybe TRBD2 (6 bases). Germline V gene sequence: CDR1 MGHRA, CDR2 YSYEKL. The CDR3 covers 16 residues. CDR3 nucleotide sequence: TGCGCCGGCAGCCAAGTCGCGGGACCTAGCACAGATACGCAGTATTTT. It codes for CAGSQVAGPSTDTQYF.

This chain joins TRBV28 and TRBJ2-5; D gene unclear. This CDR3 is 14 amino acids long. CDR1 is MDHEN, CDR2 SYDVKM, per germline. Trimming stripped 6 bases from V and 5 bases from J, with 16 bases between. The CDR3 reads CASRRPGWLETQYF. CDR3 coding DNA: TGTGCCAGCAGGCGCCCCGGGTGGTTGGAGACCCAGTACTTC.